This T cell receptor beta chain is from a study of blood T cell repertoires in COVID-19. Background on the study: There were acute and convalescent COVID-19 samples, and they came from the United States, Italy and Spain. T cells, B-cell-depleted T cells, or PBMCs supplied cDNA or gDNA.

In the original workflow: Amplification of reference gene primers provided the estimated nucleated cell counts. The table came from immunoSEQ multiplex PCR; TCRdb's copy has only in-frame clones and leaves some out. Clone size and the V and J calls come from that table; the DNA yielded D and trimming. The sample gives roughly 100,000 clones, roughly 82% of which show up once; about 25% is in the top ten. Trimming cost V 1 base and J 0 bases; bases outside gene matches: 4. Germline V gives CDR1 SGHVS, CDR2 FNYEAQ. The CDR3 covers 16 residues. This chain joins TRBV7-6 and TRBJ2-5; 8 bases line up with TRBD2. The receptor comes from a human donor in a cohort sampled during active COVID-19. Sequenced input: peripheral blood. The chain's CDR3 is CASSLGAGAYQETQYF. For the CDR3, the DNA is TGTGCCAGCAGCTTAGGAGCGGGGGCTTACCAAGAGACCCAGTACTTC. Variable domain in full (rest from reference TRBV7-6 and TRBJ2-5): GAGVSQSPRYKVTKRGQDVALRCDPISGHVSLYWYRQALGQGPEFLTYFNYEAQQDKSGLPNDRFSAERPEGSISTLTIQRTEQRDSAMYRCASSLGAGAYQETQYFGPGTRLLVL.